The rows below give T cell receptor beta chains drawn from one sample of a study of long-term antiretroviral therapy in people with HIV. Assay: immunoSEQ multiplex PCR; the TCRdb copy retains only in-frame clones and omits some. Of around 30,000 clones in the sample, 70% to 90% were seen once. The material sequenced was unsorted PBMCs, taken 1.1 years after starting antiretroviral therapy. The source is a man between 18 and 35 years old with HIV. Both conserved end residues are part of each CDR3. The D gene is left open where the match is weak. A row's size may be missing; if present it is once, few, many or a size class.

TGTGCCAGTAGTTTAGGTATGGACAGCAATGAAGCTTTCTTT	CASSLGMDSNEAFF	few	-	TRBJ1-1	TRBV19
TGTGCCAGCAGCCCACAGGACAGGGGGGTGGAGACCCAGTACTTC	CASSPQDRGVETQYF	-	TRBD1	TRBJ2-5	TRBV11-2
TGTGCCAGAGGACAGGGCTCTGGTGAGCAGTTCTTC	CARGQGSGEQFF	-	TRBD1	TRBJ2-1	TRBV2
TGCGCCAGCACCCCGACAGGGATGAACACTGAAGCTTTCTTT	CASTPTGMNTEAFF	-	TRBD1	TRBJ1-1	TRBV5-1
TGTGCCAGCAGCTCCCGAGGATCCGAGCAGTACTTC	CASSSRGSEQYF	-	-	TRBJ2-7	TRBV11-3
TGTGCCAGCAGCTTAGAACCCGCCCAATCCTCTGGAAACACCATATATTTT	CASSLEPAQSSGNTIYF	-	-	TRBJ1-3	TRBV7-8
TGCGCCAGCAGCCAGATTGGTGGGACAGCAAGTTCACCCCTCCACTTT	CASSQIGGTASSPLHF	-	TRBD1	TRBJ1-6	TRBV4-1
TGTGCCAGCAGCTTACCAGGGGGCTATGGCTACACCTTC	CASSLPGGYGYTF	-	-	TRBJ1-2	TRBV7-5
TGTGCCAGCAGTGAAATTCTAGGTCAGCCCCAGCATTTT	CASSEILGQPQHF	few	-	TRBJ1-5	TRBV25-1
TGTGCCAGCAGCTTAAGCTACAATGAGCAGTTCTTC	CASSLSYNEQFF	-	-	TRBJ2-1	TRBV7-2
TGTGCCAGCAGCTTAGAGTTTAGCGACCACGAGCAGTACTTC	CASSLEFSDHEQYF	-	-	TRBJ2-7	TRBV7-2
TGCAGTGCTAGGCTCAATGAGCAGTTCTTC	CSARLNEQFF	-	-	TRBJ2-1	TRBV20-1
TGTGCCAGTAGTACCTGGACAGGTGAAACTAGCAATCAGCCCCAGCATTTT	CASSTWTGETSNQPQHF	-	TRBD1	TRBJ1-5	TRBV19
TGCAGCGTTCGGGAACTCCTCGAGCAGTACTTC	CSVRELLEQYF	once	-	TRBJ2-7	TRBV29-1
TGTGCCAGCAGCCTACAGTGGGCTGAAGCTTTCTTT	CASSLQWAEAFF	-	-	TRBJ1-1	TRBV11-2
TGCAGCGTTGATGGAGGGAGGGACACTGAAGCTTTCTTT	CSVDGGRDTEAFF	-	-	TRBJ1-1	TRBV29-1
TGTGCCATCAGTGAGTCGATCGGTTTTGAGCAGTTCTTC	CAISESIGFEQFF	-	-	TRBJ2-1	TRBV10-3
TGTGCCAGCAGTGAACATGGGAACGAGCAGTACTTC	CASSEHGNEQYF	-	-	TRBJ2-7	TRBV6-1
TGTGCCAGCAGGAGAGATCTGAACACTGAAGCTTTCTTT	CASRRDLNTEAFF	-	-	TRBJ1-1	TRBV2
TGCGCCAGCAGTGGAGGGACAGCTAACTATGGCTACACCTTC	CASSGGTANYGYTF	-	TRBD1	TRBJ1-2	TRBV10-2
TGTGCCAGTACCTGGGACCTAGACACCGGGGAGCTGTTTTTT	CASTWDLDTGELFF	few	-	TRBJ2-2	TRBV19
TGTGCCAGCAGCTACGATCCCGCAGGGACCCGTTACAATGAGCAGTTCTTC	CASSYDPAGTRYNEQFF	-	-	TRBJ2-1	TRBV14
TGTGCCATCAGTGACGCGGAAAGCTCCTACGAGCAGTACTTC	CAISDAESSYEQYF	-	-	TRBJ2-7	TRBV10-3
TGTGCCAGCAGCTTAGGGGGCCATGGCTACACCTTC	CASSLGGHGYTF	-	-	TRBJ1-2	TRBV11-2
TGTGCCAGCAGCTGGAGGGACTACGAGCAGTACTTC	CASSWRDYEQYF	-	-	TRBJ2-7	TRBV5-4
TGCGCCAGCAGCCGGGGGGGACCTTCGAACACTGAAGCTTTCTTT	CASSRGGPSNTEAFF	few	-	TRBJ1-1	TRBV4-1
TGTGCCCGACCCCACCGGGAGGACTACGAGCAGTACTTC	CARPHREDYEQYF	-	TRBD2	TRBJ2-7	TRBV2
TGCGCCAGCAGCCAAGCCAACTACGATACGGCGGAGCAGTACTTC	CASSQANYDTAEQYF	-	-	TRBJ2-7	TRBV4-1
TGTGCCAGCAGCTCGTTCCTAGCGGGGGGGCGTAATGAGCAGTTCTTC	CASSSFLAGGRNEQFF	-	TRBD2	TRBJ2-1	TRBV13
TGTGCCTGGAGTCCGGGACAGGGATATGTCCAGCCCCAGCATTTT	CAWSPGQGYVQPQHF	few	TRBD1	TRBJ1-5	TRBV30
TGTGCCAGCAGTGACCCCCAGCGGGATTCCACAGATACGCAGTATTTT	CASSDPQRDSTDTQYF	-	TRBD2	TRBJ2-3	TRBV2
TGTGCCAGCAGTCTCCGGGGGCTGGAGGCTTTCTTT	CASSLRGLEAFF	-	-	TRBJ1-1	TRBV28
TGCGCCAGCAGCTTGGGACAGGGGGCTCTGGATGAGCAGTTCTTC	CASSLGQGALDEQFF	-	TRBD1	TRBJ2-1	TRBV5-1